Sequencing of this T cell receptor beta chain was carried out in a study of CD8 T cells in ankylosing spondylitis. General study results and limits: Prior work had noted some motif variants in reactive arthritis blood and synovial fluid. The study looked at matched synovial fluid samples from ankylosing spondylitis patients. Disease-linked clones were reported to be significantly enriched there. Several highly homologous variants made up a TCR beta motif that seemed to typify ankylosing spondylitis blood.

The CDR3 has 15 amino acids. Germline CDR1 and CDR2: SGHDT and YYEEEE. V shed 4 bases and J 2 bases; nucleotides not matched to a gene: 6. Making use of molecular barcodes, quantitative 5'-RACE generated TCR beta libraries. Via MiXCR, TCRdb re-called the 5' RACE reads, giving one row per CDR3 protein. Of some 270,000 distinct CDR3 sequences listed, more than 15% are singletons. Concerning this clonotype: As yet, its antigen is unknown.

The source of this sequence is a male donor with ankylosing spondylitis or in good health (not recorded which). The J gene is TRBJ2-3, the V gene TRBV5-6; 8 bases match TRBD2. The sequencing input was blood, either unsorted or a sorted T cell fraction (not recorded which). CDR3 DNA sequence: TGTGCCAGCAGCCAACTAGCGGAGTACACAGATACGCAGTATTTT. It specifies CASSQLAEYTDTQYF.